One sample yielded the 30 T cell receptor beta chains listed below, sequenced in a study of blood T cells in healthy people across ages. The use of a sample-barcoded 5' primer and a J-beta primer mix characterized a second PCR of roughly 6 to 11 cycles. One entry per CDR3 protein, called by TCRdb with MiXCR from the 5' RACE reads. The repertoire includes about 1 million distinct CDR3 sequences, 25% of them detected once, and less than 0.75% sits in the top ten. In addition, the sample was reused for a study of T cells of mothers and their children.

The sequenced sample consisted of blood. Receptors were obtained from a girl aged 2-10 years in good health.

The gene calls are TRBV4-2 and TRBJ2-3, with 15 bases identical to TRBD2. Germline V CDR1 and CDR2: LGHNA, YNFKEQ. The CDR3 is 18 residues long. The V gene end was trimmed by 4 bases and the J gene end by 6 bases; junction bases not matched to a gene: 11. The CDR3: CASSPHRRTSGGADTQYF. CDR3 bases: TGTGCCAGCAGCCCGCACAGGCGGACTAGCGGGGGGGCGGATACGCAGTATTTT.

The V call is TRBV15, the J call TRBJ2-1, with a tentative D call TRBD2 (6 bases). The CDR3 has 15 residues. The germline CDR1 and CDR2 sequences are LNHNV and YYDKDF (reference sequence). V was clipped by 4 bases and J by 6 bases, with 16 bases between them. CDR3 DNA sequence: TGTGCCACCAGCATGCCGGGACTCTACCCCAATGAGCAGTTCTTC. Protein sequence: CATSMPGLYPNEQFF.

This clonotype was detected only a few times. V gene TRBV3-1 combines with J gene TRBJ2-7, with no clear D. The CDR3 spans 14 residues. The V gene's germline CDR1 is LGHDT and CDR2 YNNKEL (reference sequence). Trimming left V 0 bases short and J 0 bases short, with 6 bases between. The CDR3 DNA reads TGTGCCAGCAGCCAAGATTGGGGCTCCTACGAGCAGTACTTC. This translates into CASSQDWGSYEQYF.

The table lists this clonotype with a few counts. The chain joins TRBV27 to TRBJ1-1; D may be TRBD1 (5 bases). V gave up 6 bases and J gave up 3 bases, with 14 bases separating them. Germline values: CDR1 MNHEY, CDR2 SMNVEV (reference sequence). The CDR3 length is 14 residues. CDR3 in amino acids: CASSLDWGDTEAFF. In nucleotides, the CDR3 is TGTGCCAGCAGCCTAGACTGGGGGGACACTGAAGCTTTCTTT.

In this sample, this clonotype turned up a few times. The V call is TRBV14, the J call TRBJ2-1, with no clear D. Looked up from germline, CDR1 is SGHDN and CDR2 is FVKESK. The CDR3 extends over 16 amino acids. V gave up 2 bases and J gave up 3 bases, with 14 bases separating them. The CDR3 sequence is CASSQSYLTLYNEQFF. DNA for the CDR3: TGTGCCAGCAGCCAATCTTATCTAACCCTCTACAATGAGCAGTTCTTC.

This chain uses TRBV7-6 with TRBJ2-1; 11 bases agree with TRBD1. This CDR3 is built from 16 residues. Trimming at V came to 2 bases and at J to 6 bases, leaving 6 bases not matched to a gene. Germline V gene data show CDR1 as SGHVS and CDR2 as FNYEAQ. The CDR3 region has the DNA TGTGCCAGCAGCTTATATCGGGGGACAGGGGGCAATGAGCAGTTCTTC. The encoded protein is CASSLYRGTGGNEQFF.

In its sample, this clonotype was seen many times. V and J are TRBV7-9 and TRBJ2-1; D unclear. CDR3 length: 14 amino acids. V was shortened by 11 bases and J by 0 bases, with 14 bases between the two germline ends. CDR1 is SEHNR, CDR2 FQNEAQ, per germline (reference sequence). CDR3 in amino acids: CASVQASSYNEQFF. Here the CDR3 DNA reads TGTGCCTCGGTCCAGGCAAGCTCCTACAATGAGCAGTTCTTC.

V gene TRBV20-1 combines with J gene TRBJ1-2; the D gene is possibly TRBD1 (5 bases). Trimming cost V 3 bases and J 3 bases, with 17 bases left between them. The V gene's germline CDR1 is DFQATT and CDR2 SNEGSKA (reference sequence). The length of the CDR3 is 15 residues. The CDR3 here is CSARGGGATYYGYTF. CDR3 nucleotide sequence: TGCAGTGCTAGGGGCGGAGGGGCTACTTACTATGGCTACACCTTC.

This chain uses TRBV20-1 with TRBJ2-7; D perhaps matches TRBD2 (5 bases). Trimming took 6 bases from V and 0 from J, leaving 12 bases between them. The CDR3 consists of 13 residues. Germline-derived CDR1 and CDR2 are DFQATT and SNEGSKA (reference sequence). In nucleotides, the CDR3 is TGCAGTGCCAGACTACTAAGCTCCTACGAGCAGTACTTC. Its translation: CSARLLSSYEQYF.

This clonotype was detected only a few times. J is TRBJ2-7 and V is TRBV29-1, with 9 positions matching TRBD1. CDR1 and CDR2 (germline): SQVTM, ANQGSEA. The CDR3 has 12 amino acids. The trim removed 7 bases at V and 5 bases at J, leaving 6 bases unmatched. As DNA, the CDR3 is TGCAGCGGCGGGGACAGGGACCACGAGCAGTACTTC. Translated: CSGGDRDHEQYF.

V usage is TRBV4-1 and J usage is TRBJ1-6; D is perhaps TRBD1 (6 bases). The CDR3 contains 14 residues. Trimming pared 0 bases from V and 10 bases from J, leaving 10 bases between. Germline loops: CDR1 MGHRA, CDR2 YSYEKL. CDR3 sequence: CASSQDQGNSPLHF. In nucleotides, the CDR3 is TGCGCCAGCAGCCAAGATCAGGGGAACTCACCCCTCCACTTT.

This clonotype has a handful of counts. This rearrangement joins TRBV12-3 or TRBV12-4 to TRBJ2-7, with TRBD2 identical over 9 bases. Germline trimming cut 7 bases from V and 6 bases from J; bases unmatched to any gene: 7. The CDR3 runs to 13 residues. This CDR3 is CASNWRGGREQYF. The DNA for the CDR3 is TGTGCCAGCAATTGGCGGGGGGGCCGCGAGCAGTACTTC.

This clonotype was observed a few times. The CDR3 nucleotides read TGTGCCAGCAGCTCCCCACCGGGAACCAATGCTCACTATGGCTACACCTTC. The encoded protein is CASSSPPGTNAHYGYTF. The rearrangement links TRBV7-9 to TRBJ1-2; D is unresolved. This CDR3 region has 17 residues. Germline loops: CDR1 SEHNR, CDR2 FQNEAQ (reference sequence). Trimming took 4 bases from V and 3 from J, leaving 21 bases between them.

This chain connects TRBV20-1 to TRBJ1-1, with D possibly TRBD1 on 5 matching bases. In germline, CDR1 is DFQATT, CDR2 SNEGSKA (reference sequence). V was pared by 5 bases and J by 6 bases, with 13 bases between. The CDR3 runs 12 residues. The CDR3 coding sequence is TGCAGTGCTCGAGGGGACCCCGCTGAAGCTTTCTTT. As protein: CSARGDPAEAFF.

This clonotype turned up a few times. CDR3 DNA: TGCAGTGCTAAAGGACAGGGGATTAATGAGCAGTTCTTC. Translating it yields CSAKGQGINEQFF. V and J are TRBV20-1 and TRBJ2-1; 9 bases match TRBD1. The trim removed 4 bases at V and 7 bases at J, leaving 5 bases unmatched. The CDR3 extends over 13 amino acids. Germline CDR1 is DFQATT and CDR2 is SNEGSKA (reference sequence).

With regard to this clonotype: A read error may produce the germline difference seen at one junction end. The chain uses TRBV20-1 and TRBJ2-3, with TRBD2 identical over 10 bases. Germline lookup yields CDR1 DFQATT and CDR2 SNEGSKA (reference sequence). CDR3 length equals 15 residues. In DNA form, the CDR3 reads TGCGGTGCTATTACTAGCGGGGATAGCACAGATACGCAGTATTTT. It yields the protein CGAITSGDSTDTQYF.

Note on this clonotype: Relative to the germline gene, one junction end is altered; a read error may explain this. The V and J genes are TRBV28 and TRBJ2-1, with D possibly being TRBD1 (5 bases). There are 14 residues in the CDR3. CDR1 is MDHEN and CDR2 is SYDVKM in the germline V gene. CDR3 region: CVSSFSMGRNEQFF. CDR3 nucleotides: TGTGTCAGCAGTTTTTCTATGGGGCGCAATGAGCAGTTCTTC.

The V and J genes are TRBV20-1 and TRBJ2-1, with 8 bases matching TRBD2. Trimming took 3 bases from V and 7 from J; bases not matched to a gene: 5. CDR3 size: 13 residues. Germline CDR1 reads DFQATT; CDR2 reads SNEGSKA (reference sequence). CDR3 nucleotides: TGCAGTGCTAGGGAACTAGCGGATAATGAGCAGTTCTTC. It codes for CSARELADNEQFF.

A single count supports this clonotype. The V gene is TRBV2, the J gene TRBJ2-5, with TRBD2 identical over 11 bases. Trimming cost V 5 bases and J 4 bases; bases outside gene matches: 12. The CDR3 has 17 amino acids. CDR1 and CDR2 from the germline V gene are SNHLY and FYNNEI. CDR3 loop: CASSRPRLAGGGETQYF. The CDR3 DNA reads TGTGCCAGCAGTCGACCTAGGCTAGCGGGAGGAGGAGAGACCCAGTACTTC.

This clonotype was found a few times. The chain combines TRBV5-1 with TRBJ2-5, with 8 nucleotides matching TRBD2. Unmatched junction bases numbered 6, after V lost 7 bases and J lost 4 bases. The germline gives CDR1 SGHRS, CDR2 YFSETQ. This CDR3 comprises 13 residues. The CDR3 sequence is CASGRLAGETQYF. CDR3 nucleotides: TGCGCCAGCGGTCGGCTAGCGGGAGAGACCCAGTACTTC.

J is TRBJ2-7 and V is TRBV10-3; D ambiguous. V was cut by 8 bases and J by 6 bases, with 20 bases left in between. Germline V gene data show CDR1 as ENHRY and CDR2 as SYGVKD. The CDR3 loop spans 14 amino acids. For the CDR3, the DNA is TGTGCCATCGGGTTTCCTGACCGCGGTTTCGAGCAGTACTTC. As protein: CAIGFPDRGFEQYF.

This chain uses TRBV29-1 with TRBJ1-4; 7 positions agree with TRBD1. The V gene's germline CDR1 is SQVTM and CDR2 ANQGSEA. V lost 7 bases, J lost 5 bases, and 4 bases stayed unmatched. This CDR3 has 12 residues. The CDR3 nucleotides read TGCAGCGCCGGGACAGTCAATGAAAAACTGTTTTTT. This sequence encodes CSAGTVNEKLFF. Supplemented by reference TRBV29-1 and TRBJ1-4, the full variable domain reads SAVISQKPSRDICQRGTSLTIQCQVDSQVTMMFWYRQQPGQSLTLIATANQGSEATYESGFVIDKFPISRPNLTFSTLTVSNMSPEDSSIYLCSAGTVNEKLFFGSGTQLSVL.

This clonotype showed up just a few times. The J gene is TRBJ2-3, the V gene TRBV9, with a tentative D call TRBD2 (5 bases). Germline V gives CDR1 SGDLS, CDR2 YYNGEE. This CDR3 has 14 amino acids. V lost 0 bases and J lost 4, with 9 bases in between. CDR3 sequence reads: CASSVGRRADTQYF. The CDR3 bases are TGTGCCAGCAGCGTAGGAAGGCGGGCAGATACGCAGTATTTT.

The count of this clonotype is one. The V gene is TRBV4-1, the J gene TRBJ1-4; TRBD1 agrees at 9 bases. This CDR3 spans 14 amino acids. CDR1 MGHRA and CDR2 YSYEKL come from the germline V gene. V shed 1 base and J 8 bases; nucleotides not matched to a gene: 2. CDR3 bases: TGCGCCAGCAGCCAAGTGGGGACAGGGGAAAAACTGTTTTTT. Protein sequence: CASSQVGTGEKLFF.

The chain's CDR3 is CASSLSSVNTEAFF. In nucleotides, the CDR3 is TGTGCCAGCAGTTTAAGCAGCGTGAACACTGAAGCTTTCTTT. The chain recombines TRBV27 with TRBJ1-1; no clear D gene. V was pared by 2 bases and J by 0 bases, with 7 bases between. The length of the CDR3 is 14 residues. In germline, CDR1 is MNHEY, CDR2 SMNVEV (reference sequence).

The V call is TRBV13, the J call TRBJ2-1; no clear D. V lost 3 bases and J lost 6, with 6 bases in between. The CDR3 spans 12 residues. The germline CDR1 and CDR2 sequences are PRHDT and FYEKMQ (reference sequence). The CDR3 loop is CASSFMVNEQFF. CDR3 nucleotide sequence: TGTGCCAGCAGCTTTATGGTCAATGAGCAGTTCTTC.

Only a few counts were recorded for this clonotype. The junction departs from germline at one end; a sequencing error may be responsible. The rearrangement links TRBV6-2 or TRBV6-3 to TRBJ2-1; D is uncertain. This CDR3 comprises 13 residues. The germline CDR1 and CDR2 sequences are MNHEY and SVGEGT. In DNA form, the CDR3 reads TGCGCCTCAGCTTGGGAAGTTTCGGGTGAGCAGTTCTTC. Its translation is CASAWEVSGEQFF.

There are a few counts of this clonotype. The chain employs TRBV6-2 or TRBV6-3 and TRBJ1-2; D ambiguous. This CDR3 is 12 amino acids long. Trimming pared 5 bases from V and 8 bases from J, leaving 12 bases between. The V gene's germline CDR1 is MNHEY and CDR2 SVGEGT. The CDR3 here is CASSQAEEGYTF. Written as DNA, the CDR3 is TGTGCCAGCAGTCAGGCAGAGGAAGGCTACACCTTC.

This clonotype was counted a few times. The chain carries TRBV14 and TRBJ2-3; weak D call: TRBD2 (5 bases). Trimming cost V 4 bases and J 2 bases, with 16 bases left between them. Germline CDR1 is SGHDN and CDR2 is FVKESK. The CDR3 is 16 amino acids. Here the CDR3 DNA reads TGTGCCAGCAGCCCTGGACTGGCGAGTTTCACAGATACGCAGTATTTT. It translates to CASSPGLASFTDTQYF.

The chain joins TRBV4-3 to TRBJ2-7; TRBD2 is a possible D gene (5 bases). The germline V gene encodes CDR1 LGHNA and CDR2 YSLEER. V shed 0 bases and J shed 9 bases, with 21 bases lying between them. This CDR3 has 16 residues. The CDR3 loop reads CASSQDRSEALSGQYF. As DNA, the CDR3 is TGCGCCAGCAGCCAAGATCGCTCGGAGGCTTTGAGTGGGCAGTACTTC.